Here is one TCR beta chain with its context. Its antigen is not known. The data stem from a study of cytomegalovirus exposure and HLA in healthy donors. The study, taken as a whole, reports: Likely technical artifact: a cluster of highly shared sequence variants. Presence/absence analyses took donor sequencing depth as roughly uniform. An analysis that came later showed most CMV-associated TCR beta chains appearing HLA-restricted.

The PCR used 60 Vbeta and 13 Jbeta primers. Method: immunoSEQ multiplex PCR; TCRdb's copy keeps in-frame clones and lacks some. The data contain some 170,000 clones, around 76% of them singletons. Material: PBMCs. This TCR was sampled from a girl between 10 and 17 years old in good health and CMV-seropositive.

The CDR3 DNA is TGTGCCAGCAGCTTGGCTGGGGGGGGCTCCTACAATGAGCAGTTCTTC. Its translation is CASSLAGGGSYNEQFF. The chain links TRBV5-5 to TRBJ2-1; 7 nucleotides match TRBD2. CDR1 is SGHKS, CDR2 YYEKEE, per germline (reference sequence). The CDR3 has 16 amino acids. The J segment lost 0 bases and the V segment lost 0 bases, leaving 3 bases of the junction unmatched. Based on the CDR3 plus reference TRBV5-5 and TRBJ2-1, the full variable domain is DAGVTQSPTHLIKTRGQQVTLRCSPISGHKSVSWYQQVLGQGPQFIFQYYEKEERGRGNFPDRFSARQFPNYSSELNVNALLLGDSALYLCASSLAGGGSYNEQFFGPGTRLTVL.